The entry below gives a single T cell receptor (beta chain) sequence along with its context. Its antigen remains unknown. Method: immunoSEQ multiplex PCR; TCRdb's copy keeps in-frame clones and lacks some. The data show 25,000 to 30,000 clones, 80% to 85% seen once. The time point here: week 23, last vaccination. All doses held 300 ug of mutant IDH1 20-mer peptide, with topical imiquimod. The germline V gene has CDR1 SQVTM and CDR2 ANQGSEA. This CDR3 is 13 amino acids long. The V gene lost 5 bases and the J gene lost 2 bases, with 12 bases spanning the gap. This record comes from a study of a mutant IDH1 vaccine in newly diagnosed glioma. Study background: The start of vaccination came 4-6 weeks after radiotherapy alone, or with temozolomide cycles. Earlier care involved radiotherapy, temozolomide, or both, and the majority received both.

Regarding the study as a whole: Of the patients, around 93% had vaccine-induced immune responses.

The TCR originated in a woman aged 25 to 39 with glioma. The sequencing used PBMCs, collected from a glioma patient whose treatment included an IDH1 peptide vaccine. The chain is built from TRBV29-1 and TRBJ1-2; D possibly corresponds to TRBD1 (5 bases). The CDR3 region has the DNA TGCAGCGTTCGAGCAGGGCTAAACTATGGCTACACCTTC. As protein: CSVRAGLNYGYTF.